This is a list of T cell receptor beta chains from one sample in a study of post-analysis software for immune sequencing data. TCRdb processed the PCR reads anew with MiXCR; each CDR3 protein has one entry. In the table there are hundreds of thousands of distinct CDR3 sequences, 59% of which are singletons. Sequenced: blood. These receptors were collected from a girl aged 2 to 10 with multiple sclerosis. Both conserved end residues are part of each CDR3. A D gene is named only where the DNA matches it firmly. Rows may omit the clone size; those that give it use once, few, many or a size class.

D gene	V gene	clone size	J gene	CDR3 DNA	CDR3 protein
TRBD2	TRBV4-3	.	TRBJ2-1	TGCGCCAGCAGCCCGGAAACTAGCGCTGAGCAGTTCTTC	CASSPETSAEQFF
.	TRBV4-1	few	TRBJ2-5	TGCGCCAGCAGCCCCCTAGGGGATAGAGGTATTAGGGAGACCCAGTACTTC	CASSPLGDRGIRETQYF
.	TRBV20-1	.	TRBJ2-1	TGCAGTGCTGCCGACAGATACAATGAGCAGTTCTTC	CSAADRYNEQFF
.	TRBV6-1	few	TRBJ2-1	TGTGCCAGCAGTCCGGACCCTGGGTCCTACAATGAGCAGTTCTTC	CASSPDPGSYNEQFF
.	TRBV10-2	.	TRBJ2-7	TGCGCCAGCCTTCCCGGGTCCTCTTCCTACGAGCAGTACTTC	CASLPGSSSYEQYF
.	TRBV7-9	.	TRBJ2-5	TGTGCCAGCAGCTCCCACACCGGGACACTCCAAGAGACCCAGTACTTC	CASSSHTGTLQETQYF
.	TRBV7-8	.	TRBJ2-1	TGTGCCAGCAGCCCTCCCCCCGGACAATACAATGAGCAGTTCTTC	CASSPPPGQYNEQFF
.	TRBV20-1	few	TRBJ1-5	TGCAGTGCTGGAGGAGGCAGCAATCAGCCCCAGCATTTT	CSAGGGSNQPQHF
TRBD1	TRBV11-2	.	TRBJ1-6	TGTGCCAGCAGCCGGGGACAGATCCTTTCACCCCTCCACTTT	CASSRGQILSPLHF
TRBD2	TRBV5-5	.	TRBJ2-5	TGTGCCAGCAGCTTGGCTCCGACAGCGGGAGTCTTGGAGACCCAGTACTTC	CASSLAPTAGVLETQYF
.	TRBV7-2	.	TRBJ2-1	TGTGCCAGCAGCTTAGTCAGGGGCCACCCAGGCAATGAGCAGTTCTTC	CASSLVRGHPGNEQFF
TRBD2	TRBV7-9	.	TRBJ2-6	TGTGCCAGCAGCTCAGGACTAGCGGGGGCCGCTGGGGCCAACGTCCTGACTTTC	CASSSGLAGAAGANVLTF
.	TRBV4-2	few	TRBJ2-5	TGTGCCAGCAGCCAAGGGCCCGCAGGGACGGGAGAGACCCAGTACTTC	CASSQGPAGTGETQYF
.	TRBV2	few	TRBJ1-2	TGTGCCAGCCTCCTTGGACGGGTAAACTATGGCTACACCTTC	CASLLGRVNYGYTF
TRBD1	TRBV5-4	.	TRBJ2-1	TGTGCCAGCAGCCCGACAGGGCCTGGGCAGTTCTTC	CASSPTGPGQFF
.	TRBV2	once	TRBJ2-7	TGTGTCAGCTGCGGGGACGGCGACTACGAGCAGTACTTC	CVSCGDGDYEQYF
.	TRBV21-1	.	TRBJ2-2	TGTGCCAGCTCACTGCGGGAGGGGAACACCGGGGAGCTGTTTTTT	CASSLREGNTGELFF
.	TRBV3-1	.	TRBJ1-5	TGTGCCAGCAGCCTGGGTAATATGCAGCCCCAGCATTTT	CASSLGNMQPQHF
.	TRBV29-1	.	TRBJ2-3	TGCAGCGGGCGACTGGCAGATACGCAGTATTTT	CSGRLADTQYF
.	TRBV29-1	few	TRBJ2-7	TGCAGCGTTCGGGACTCCTCCTACGAGCAGTACTTC	CSVRDSSYEQYF
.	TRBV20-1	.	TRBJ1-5	TGCAGTGCTAGAGGGGCGAGAAGAGGGGTGGGGGAGCCCCAGCATTTT	CSARGARRGVGEPQHF
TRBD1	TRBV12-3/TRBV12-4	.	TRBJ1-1	TGTGCCAGCAGGCCCGGGACAGATTACACTGAAGCTTTCTTT	CASRPGTDYTEAFF
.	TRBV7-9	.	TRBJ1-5	TGTGCCAGCAGCCTGGACGGATTAAATCAGCCCCAGCATTTT	CASSLDGLNQPQHF
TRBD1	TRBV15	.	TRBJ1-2	TGTGCCACCAGTAGGATCGACAGGGATAACTATGGCTACACCTTC	CATSRIDRDNYGYTF
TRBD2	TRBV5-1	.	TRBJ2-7	TGCGCCAGCAGCTCCGGGACTAGCGACTCCTACGAGCAGTACTTC	CASSSGTSDSYEQYF
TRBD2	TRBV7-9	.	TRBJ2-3	TGTGCCAGCAGCACCGGACTAGCGGGAGCAGATACGCAGTATTTT	CASSTGLAGADTQYF
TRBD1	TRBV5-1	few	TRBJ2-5	TGCGCCAGCAGCCAGCAGGGGGTACAAGAGACCCAGTACTTC	CASSQQGVQETQYF
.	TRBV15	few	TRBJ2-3	TGTGCCACCAGCAGCGGGGGGCGCTCAGATACGCAGTATTTT	CATSSGGRSDTQYF
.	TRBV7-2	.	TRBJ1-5	TGTGCCAGCAGCTTAATCACCGGAGCTGGAAATCAGCCCCAGCATTTT	CASSLITGAGNQPQHF
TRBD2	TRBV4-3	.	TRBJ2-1	TGCGCCAGCAGCCAAGATGATAGCGGGGGTTACAATGAGCAGTTCTTC	CASSQDDSGGYNEQFF
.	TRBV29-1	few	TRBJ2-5	TGCAGCGTTTCCCCCGGATCGATTGGAGAGACCCAGTACTTC	CSVSPGSIGETQYF
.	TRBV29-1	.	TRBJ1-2	TGCAGCGTTGTCTGGGGAGACTATGGCTACACCTTC	CSVVWGDYGYTF